This T cell receptor beta chain was recorded in a study of identical twins. Trimming shortened V by 6 bases and J by 4 bases, and 15 bases separated the two germline ends. This CDR3 is 14 amino acids long. A universal primer site came from template switching; cDNA carried unique molecular identifiers. TCRdb re-derived calls from the 5' RACE reads in MiXCR, one entry per CDR3 protein. The data hold approximately 230,000 distinct CDR3 sequences, with over 5% observed a single time. This same sample was also part of a study on T cells expressing NK-cell markers. That source notes: Researchers got TCR beta repertoires out of sorted CD3+CD56+NKG2C+, CD3+CD56+NKG2C- and CD3+CD56-NKG2C+ T cells. For five or six donors, the dominant NKG2C+ clonotypes made up roughly 1.0-7.5% of their CD8+ T cells. The same clonotypes also predominated in the CD3+CD56-NKG2C+ fraction of several donors.

What was sequenced was CD8+ T cells sorted from blood. The V call is TRBV12-3 or TRBV12-4, the J call TRBJ2-5; the D gene is possibly TRBD2 (5 bases). The sequence was obtained from a woman younger than 30 in good health. CDR3 bases: TGTGCCAGCAGGGACCCCGGGGTCCTAGAGACCCAGTACTTC. Protein sequence: CASRDPGVLETQYF.